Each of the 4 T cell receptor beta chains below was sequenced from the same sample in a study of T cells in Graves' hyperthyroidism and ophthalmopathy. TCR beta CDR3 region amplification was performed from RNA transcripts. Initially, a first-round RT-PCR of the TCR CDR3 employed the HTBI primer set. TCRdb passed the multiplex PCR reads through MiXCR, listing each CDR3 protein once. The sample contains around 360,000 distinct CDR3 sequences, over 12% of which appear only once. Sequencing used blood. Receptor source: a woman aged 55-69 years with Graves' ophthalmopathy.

The CDR3 region is CASSEPGREQYF. CDR3 nucleotides: TGTGCCAGCAGTGAGCCAGGGAGAGAGCAGTACTTC. The chain combines TRBV25-1 with TRBJ2-7, with D possibly being TRBD1 or TRBD2 (5 bases each). This CDR3 spans 12 amino acids. Between the trimmed V and J ends, which lost 3 bases and 7 bases, there was a span of 10 bases. Germline lookup yields CDR1 MGHDK and CDR2 SYGVNS.

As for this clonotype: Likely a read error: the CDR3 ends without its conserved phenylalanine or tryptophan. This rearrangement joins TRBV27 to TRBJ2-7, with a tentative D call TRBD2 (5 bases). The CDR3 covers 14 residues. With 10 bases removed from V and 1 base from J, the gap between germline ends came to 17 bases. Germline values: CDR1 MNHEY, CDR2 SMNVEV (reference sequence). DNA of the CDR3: TGTGCCACCCAGGTGGCTAGCAGATCCTACGAGCAGTACCTC. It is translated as CATQVASRSYEQYL.

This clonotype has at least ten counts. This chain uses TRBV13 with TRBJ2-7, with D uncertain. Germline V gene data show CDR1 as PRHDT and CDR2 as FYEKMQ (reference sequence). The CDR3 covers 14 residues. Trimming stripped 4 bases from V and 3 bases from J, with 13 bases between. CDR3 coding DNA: TGTGCCAGCAGCTCCACCCGGGCCAACTACGAGCAGTACTTC. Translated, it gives CASSSTRANYEQYF.

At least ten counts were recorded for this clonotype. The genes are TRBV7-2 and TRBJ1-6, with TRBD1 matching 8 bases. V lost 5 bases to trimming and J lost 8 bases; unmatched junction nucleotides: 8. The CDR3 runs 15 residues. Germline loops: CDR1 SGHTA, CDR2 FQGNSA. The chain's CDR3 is CASSDRTGKHSPLHF. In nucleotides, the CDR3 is TGTGCCAGCAGCGATAGGACAGGGAAGCATTCACCCCTCCACTTT.